A selection of T cell receptor beta chains follows, all from one sample in a study of regulatory T cells in long-lasting Graves disease. TCRdb reprocessed the multiplex PCR reads via MiXCR and lists one record per CDR3 protein. Of 650,000 to 850,000 distinct CDR3 sequences listed, about 32% are singletons. The material sequenced was peripheral blood mononuclear cells (PBMCs), taken when the disease was refractory, from a patient treated with antithyroid drugs. Receptors were obtained from a female donor with Graves disease. The CDR3 runs from the conserved cysteine through the conserved F or W. D genes are given only for firm matches. Size is omitted from some rows. Given values are once, few, many or a class for expanded clones.

clone size	D gene	V gene	J gene	CDR3 DNA	CDR3 protein
NA	NA	TRBV19	TRBJ1-1	TGTGCCAGTAGTATAAGCGACGGGGTCACTGAAGCTTTCTTT	CASSISDGVTEAFF
few	NA	TRBV29-1	TRBJ2-5	TGCAGCGTTGAAACTCACCTACGTAGAGAAGAGACCCAGTACTTC	CSVETHLRREETQYF
NA	NA	TRBV18	TRBJ1-1	TGTGCCAGCTCACCAATCAGGGAGGGCACTGAAGCTTTCTTT	CASSPIREGTEAFF
many	TRBD1	TRBV5-1	TRBJ1-2	TGTGCCAGCAGTCCCGGACAGGGGGCAGGTGGCTACACCTTC	CASSPGQGAGGYTF
NA	TRBD1	TRBV20-1	TRBJ1-5	TGCAGTGCTAGACATCCCGGGACAGATAATCAGCCCCAGCATTTT	CSARHPGTDNQPQHF
once	TRBD2	TRBV20-1	TRBJ2-5	TGCAGTGCTAGAGATAGGTCGGGGGGATACCTCCAAGAGACCCAGTACTTC	CSARDRSGGYLQETQYF
many	TRBD1	TRBV11-2	TRBJ2-7	TGTGCCAGCAGCTTAGGGGTAGGGACAGGGTCTCTCCACGAGCAGTACTTC	CASSLGVGTGSLHEQYF
few	TRBD1	TRBV6-1	TRBJ1-5	TGTGCCAGCAGTGGACAGAGGGGACAGGGATGGAATCAGCCCCAGCATTTT	CASSGQRGQGWNQPQHF
few	TRBD1	TRBV5-1	TRBJ1-1	TGCGCCAGCAGCTTGGTGCAGGGGGGCGCTGAAGCTTTCTTT	CASSLVQGGAEAFF
few	TRBD2	TRBV24-1	TRBJ2-5	TGTGCCACCAGTGATTTCGGGAGACTAGCGGGACCCAAGGGCTCCCAGTACTTC	CATSDFGRLAGPKGSQYF
many	TRBD1	TRBV15	TRBJ1-5	TGTGCCACCCGGGACAGCCAACAGCCCCAGCATTTT	CATRDSQQPQHF
NA	TRBD1	TRBV20-1	TRBJ1-5	TGCAGTGCAAGAGACAGGGCGTACAATCAGCCCCAGCATTTT	CSARDRAYNQPQHF
many	NA	TRBV11-2	TRBJ2-5	TGTGCCAGCAGCTTCGCGGCCGGACAGAGGGGGACCCAGTACTTC	CASSFAAGQRGTQYF
few	TRBD1	TRBV12-3/TRBV12-4	TRBJ1-3	TGTGCCAGCAGTCCAGCGTCGGACAGGGGGTCAAGGGGAAACACCATATATTTT	CASSPASDRGSRGNTIYF
few	NA	TRBV27	TRBJ1-1	TGTGCCAGCAGTCCGATTAGTGTTCAGGGGAGCACTGAAGCTTTCTTT	CASSPISVQGSTEAFF
NA	NA	TRBV9	TRBJ1-6	TGTGCCAGCAGCGTAGGGGTGTTCGATAATTCACCCCTCCACTTT	CASSVGVFDNSPLHF
NA	NA	TRBV5-6	TRBJ1-2	TGTGCCAGCAGCTTGGGAGGGGACGGCTATGGCTACACCTTC	CASSLGGDGYGYTF
many	TRBD2	TRBV12-3/TRBV12-4	TRBJ2-7	TGTGCCAGCAGTTTTAGGGGAGGGACCTACGAGCAGTACTTC	CASSFRGGTYEQYF
few	NA	TRBV20-1	TRBJ1-5	TGCAGTGCTAGGGAGGGGTCCGAGAGCAATCAGCCCCAGCATTTT	CSAREGSESNQPQHF
NA	TRBD1	TRBV6-1	TRBJ1-2	TGTGCCAGCAGCGCTACGGGACAGGGGATAAGGAACTATGGCTACACCTTC	CASSATGQGIRNYGYTF
few	NA	TRBV12-3/TRBV12-4	TRBJ1-5	TGTGCCAGCAGTTTAGCGGGGAGTGGGGGGAACCAGCCCCAGCATTTT	CASSLAGSGGNQPQHF
NA	NA	TRBV29-1	TRBJ2-6	TGCAGCGTTGACCTGGACAGCCGATCTGGGGCCAACGTCCTGACTTTC	CSVDLDSRSGANVLTF
NA	NA	TRBV7-2	TRBJ1-1	TGTGCCAGCAGCTTAGATTTGGGGCGCATGAACACTGAAGCTTTCTTT	CASSLDLGRMNTEAFF
many	NA	TRBV28	TRBJ2-7	TGTGCCAGCAGCCACAGCGGAGAGGCTTACGAGCAGTACTTC	CASSHSGEAYEQYF
many	NA	TRBV11-2	TRBJ2-5	TGTGCCAGCAGCACGGGACAAGTGCCCGAGACCCAGTACTTC	CASSTGQVPETQYF
many	NA	TRBV11-3	TRBJ2-5	TGTGCCAGCAGCCCTCAGCCCCAAGAGACCCAGTACTTC	CASSPQPQETQYF
NA	NA	TRBV20-1	TRBJ2-7	TGCAGTGCTAAAGAAAACGAGCAGTACTTC	CSAKENEQYF
NA	NA	TRBV3-1	TRBJ1-6	TGTGCCAGCAGCCAAGATTGGGATTCACCCCTCCACTTT	CASSQDWDSPLHF
NA	NA	TRBV29-1	TRBJ2-7	TGCAGCGCCCTATTGGATGGGAGGCCGTACGAGCAGTACTTC	CSALLDGRPYEQYF
many	NA	TRBV12-3/TRBV12-4	TRBJ1-1	TGTGCCAGCAAACCGGGACAACTGAACACTGAAGCTTTCTTT	CASKPGQLNTEAFF
NA	TRBD1	TRBV30	TRBJ1-1	TGTGCCTGGAAATTGGGACAGCTCATGAACACTGAAGCTTTCTTT	CAWKLGQLMNTEAFF
NA	NA	TRBV12-3/TRBV12-4	TRBJ2-3	TGTGCCAGCAGCCCCGGTAAGGGAGGACCTGATACGCAGTATTTT	CASSPGKGGPDTQYF
many	NA	TRBV30	TRBJ2-7	TGTGCCTGGAGTCTTGGCTACGAGCAGTACTTC	CAWSLGYEQYF
NA	TRBD2	TRBV5-1	TRBJ2-5	TGTGCCAGCAGCCTTAGCGGGAGTTCAGGAGAGACCCAGTACTTC	CASSLSGSSGETQYF
NA	NA	TRBV6-5	TRBJ2-5	TGTGCCAGCAGTTACCGTGGGGTTAAACAAGAGACCCAGTACTTC	CASSYRGVKQETQYF
NA	NA	TRBV10-1	TRBJ2-7	TGCGCCAGCAGTAGCATCTCGGCCTACGAGCAGTACTTC	CASSSISAYEQYF
NA	TRBD1	TRBV28	TRBJ1-2	TGTGCCAGCAGTTTAGCGACCGGTCAGGGACAGCCGAGGGGCTACACCTTC	CASSLATGQGQPRGYTF
few	TRBD2	TRBV11-2	TRBJ2-3	TGTGCCAGCAGCTCGAGGGTGCGGGAGGTAACGGATACGCAGTATTTT	CASSSRVREVTDTQYF
few	NA	TRBV5-1	TRBJ1-1	TGCGCCAGCAGCGATAGACAGCAACCCACTGAAGCTTTCTTT	CASSDRQQPTEAFF
many	NA	TRBV2	TRBJ1-1	TGTGCCAGCAGGGATACGGAGGTTTGGAACACTGAAGCTTTCTTT	CASRDTEVWNTEAFF
few	NA	TRBV2	TRBJ1-4	TGTGCCAGCAGCTTCCTGACAATATCCAAATCCAATAATGAAAAACTGTTTTTT	CASSFLTISKSNNEKLFF
few	NA	TRBV7-7	TRBJ2-6	TGTGCCAGCAGACCCCTGGCGTTAGGTACTGGGGCCAACGTCCTGACTTTC	CASRPLALGTGANVLTF
many	TRBD2	TRBV15	TRBJ2-5	TGTGCCACCAGCAGGGCCGGGACTAGCGGGAGGAAAGAGACCCAGTACTTC	CATSRAGTSGRKETQYF
NA	NA	TRBV7-9	TRBJ1-1	TGTGCCAGCAGCCGCGGACACGGCGAAGCTTTCTTT	CASSRGHGEAFF
NA	TRBD1	TRBV12-3/TRBV12-4	TRBJ1-2	TGTGCCAGCACCGCCTTGGGACAGGGCGGCAACTATGGCTACACCTTC	CASTALGQGGNYGYTF
many	NA	TRBV12-3/TRBV12-4	TRBJ1-1	TGTGCCAGCAGGTCGGGTGTGGCCACTGAAGCTTTCTTT	CASRSGVATEAFF
NA	NA	TRBV29-1	TRBJ1-2	TGCAGCGTTGAAGGGGGGGCGCTGGGGTATGGCTACACCTTC	CSVEGGALGYGYTF
NA	NA	TRBV5-1	TRBJ1-1	TGCGCCAGCACCTCCCAGGGTCTTGACACTGAAGCTTTCTTT	CASTSQGLDTEAFF
NA	TRBD2	TRBV7-3	TRBJ2-1	TGTGCCAGCAGCGCTAGCGGGAGCTCCTACAATGAGCAGTTCTTC	CASSASGSSYNEQFF
NA	NA	TRBV3-1	TRBJ1-1	TGTGCCAGCAGCCTCCCCCCCGGGACTGAAGCTTTCTTT	CASSLPPGTEAFF
NA	TRBD1	TRBV2	TRBJ1-5	TGTGCCAGCAGTGAAGCGGGAGGGACAGGGCCCCAAAATCAGCCCCAGCATTTT	CASSEAGGTGPQNQPQHF
NA	TRBD2	TRBV5-1	TRBJ2-7	TGCGCCAGCAGCTTCTACGGACTAGCGGCAGTAGGTGAGCAGTACTTC	CASSFYGLAAVGEQYF
few	NA	TRBV19	TRBJ1-5	TGTGCCAGTAGTATGGCCGCGAATCAGCCCCAGCATTTT	CASSMAANQPQHF
few	TRBD1	TRBV5-1	TRBJ2-5	TGCGCCAGCAGCTTAGGGACAGGGGAGGGAGAGACCCAGTACTTC	CASSLGTGEGETQYF
many	TRBD1	TRBV2	TRBJ1-2	TGTGCCAGCAGCGCTGGGGACAGGTCCTATGGCTACACCTTC	CASSAGDRSYGYTF